Below, 5 T cell receptor beta chains from the same sample are listed, as sequenced in a study of T-cell reconstitution after alpha-beta-depleted transplantation in children. Unique molecular identifiers featured in how the TCRbeta library was prepared. TCRdb re-called the PCR reads with MiXCR, one entry per CDR3 protein. The table shows more than 200,000 distinct CDR3 sequences, with around 25% occurring only once. The source was PBMCs, collected before TCRalphabeta/CD19-depleted stem cell transplant. These receptors originate from a girl aged 2 to 9 with Fanconi anemia, due to receive a stem cell transplant.

The J gene is TRBJ2-4, the V gene TRBV11-2, with D perhaps given as TRBD1 or TRBD2 (5 bases each). V was trimmed by 5 bases and J by 11 bases, leaving 22 bases between them. This CDR3 is built from 15 residues. The germline V gene encodes CDR1 SGHAT and CDR2 FQNNGV. The CDR3 protein is CASSRSSRVGDVQYF. In DNA form, the CDR3 reads TGTGCCAGCAGCCGATCTTCGAGGGTAGGGGATGTTCAGTACTTC.

This clonotype was counted at least ten times. The genes are TRBV29-1 and TRBJ2-7; 8 nucleotides agree with TRBD1. After removal of 6 bases from V and 3 bases from J, the junction contained 7 bases not matched to a gene. The CDR3 loop spans 13 amino acids. Germline V gene data show CDR1 as SQVTM and CDR2 as ANQGSEA. The chain's CDR3 is CSVPGQANYEQYF. DNA for the CDR3: TGCAGCGTGCCGGGACAGGCCAACTACGAGCAGTACTTC.

The chain combines TRBV12-3 or TRBV12-4 with TRBJ2-7; 12 nucleotides align to TRBD2. This CDR3 is built from 15 residues. V lost 6 bases, J lost 5 bases, and 8 bases stayed unmatched. In DNA form, the CDR3 reads TGTGCCAGCAGCGTACTAGCGGGAGGAAGGAACGAGCAGTACTTC. Protein product: CASSVLAGGRNEQYF.

The V call is TRBV7-3, the J call TRBJ2-7; the match to TRBD2 covers 7 bases. The V and J ends lost 0 bases and 2 bases, in that order; junction bases with no gene match: 1. Germline V gene lookup returns CDR1 SGHTA and CDR2 FQGTGA. The CDR3 consists of 14 residues. CDR3 DNA sequence: TGTGCCAGCAGCTTAACGGGGGGGGCCTACGAGCAGTACTTC. Translated, it gives CASSLTGGAYEQYF.

This clonotype was counted at least ten times. The V and J genes are TRBV5-1 and TRBJ2-7; D is undetermined. This CDR3 contains 14 residues. V lost 0 bases and J lost 4, with 11 bases in between. Germline values: CDR1 SGHRS, CDR2 YFSETQ. CDR3 amino acids: CASSLDVARYEQYF. For the CDR3, the DNA is TGCGCCAGCAGCTTGGACGTCGCGAGATACGAGCAGTACTTC.